This TCR beta chain was recovered during a study of CD8+ T cells in alopecia areata. On this clone itself: Its antigen is as yet unknown. The listed genes are named as in mouse. From the germline J gene comes the end of the CDR3, since the read stops 4 residues before it.

Regarding the study as a whole: Lesional scalp exceeded normal scalp in clonality, especially in alopecia totalis/universalis.

The CDR3 extends over 15 amino acids. Germline CDR1 NSHNY, CDR2 SYGAGN. V was cut by 0 bases and J by 0 bases, with 8 bases left in between. After pooling, cutaneous lymph node cells were sorted with CD4, CD8alpha, NKG2D, NKG2ACE and other markers. After isolation, RNA underwent reverse transcription to generate cDNA as the sequencing template. TCRdb's copy holds only in-frame clones and misses some; the assay was immunoSEQ multiplex PCR. The profile covers over 250,000 clones, none occurring a single time. This receptor was identified in a C3H/HeJ mouse with alopecia areata. Strain haplotype at MHC: H2-k. The sample consisted of CD4+ T cells sorted from a lymph node. The rearrangement joins TRBV13-1 to TRBJ2-5, with D hard to call. The CDR3 bases that were read are TGTGCCAGCAGTGATGCAAGGGTTAACCAAGAC. This codes for CASSDARVNQD. The CDR3 as a whole reads CASSDARVNQDTQYF.